A single sample is the source of the 18 T cell receptor beta chains below, sequenced in a study of blood T cell repertoires in COVID-19. This table comes from immunoSEQ multiplex PCR, and its TCRdb copy is limited to in-frame clones, with some not included. The sample consists of about 240,000 clones, roughly 86% of them appearing once. The sample comprised peripheral blood. These TCRs come from a woman between 50 and 59 years old with COVID-19, enrolled during active disease.

In this sample, this clone turned up a few times. The CDR3 DNA follows: TGTGCCAGCAGCTACGGACAGGGCCTTGATGGCTACACCTTC. It codes for CASSYGQGLDGYTF. The J gene is TRBJ1-2, the V gene TRBV7-3; TRBD1 matches 8 bases. V shed 4 bases and J 6 bases; nucleotides not matched to a gene: 7. The CDR3 contains 14 residues. Germline V gene sequence: CDR1 SGHTA, CDR2 FQGTGA.

The rearrangement joins TRBV2 to TRBJ1-2; D gene unclear. CDR1 and CDR2 (germline): SNHLY, FYNNEI. CDR3 length: 11 residues. V was trimmed by 10 bases and J by 8 bases, leaving 14 bases between them. CDR3 region: CANSVDKGYTF. CDR3 coding DNA: TGTGCCAACTCGGTCGATAAAGGCTACACCTTC. The whole variable domain, filled in from reference TRBV2 and TRBJ1-2, reads EPEVTQTPSHQVTQMGQEVILRCVPISNHLYFYWYRQILGQKVEFLVSFYNNEISEKSEIFDDQFSVERPDGSNFTLKIRSTKLEDSAMYFCANSVDKGYTFGSGTRLTVV.

The chain couples TRBV10-3 to TRBJ1-2; the match to TRBD1 covers 11 bases. CDR1 is ENHRY, CDR2 SYGVKD, per germline. The CDR3 loop spans 13 amino acids. Trimming cost V 6 bases and J 8 bases; bases outside gene matches: 5. DNA of the CDR3: TGTGCCATCAGCGAGGACAGGGGGCAAGGCTACACCTTC. This codes for CAISEDRGQGYTF.

Concerning this clone: The sample holds other DNA sequences that translate to the same CDR3. V and J are TRBV27 and TRBJ2-6; D unresolved. V dropped 4 bases and J dropped 1 base, with 5 bases sitting between them. The CDR3 sequence is 14 residues long. Germline assignment: CDR1 MNHEY and CDR2 SMNVEV (reference sequence). The CDR3 spells CASSYLSGANVLTF. The CDR3 region has the DNA TGTGCCAGCAGTTACCTATCTGGGGCCAACGTCCTGACTTTC. The whole variable domain, remainder taken from reference TRBV27 and TRBJ2-6, is EAQVTQNPRYLITVTGKKLTVTCSQNMNHEYMSWYRQDPGLGLRQIYYSMNVEVTDKGDVPEGYKVSRKEKRNFPLILESPSPNQTSLYFCASSYLSGANVLTFGAGSRLTVL.

The V gene is TRBV5-6, the J gene TRBJ1-1; D is perhaps TRBD1 (5 bases). Germline-derived CDR1 and CDR2 are SGHDT and YYEEEE. Trimming left V 1 base short and J 7 bases short, with 8 bases between. This CDR3 is 12 amino acids long. The CDR3 region is CASSLRQLEAFF. The CDR3 DNA is TGTGCCAGCAGCTTGAGACAGCTTGAAGCTTTCTTT. Full variable domain (missing parts from reference TRBV5-6 and TRBJ1-1): DAGVTQSPTHLIKTRGQQVTLRCSPKSGHDTVSWYQQALGQGPQFIFQYYEEEERQRGNFPDRFSGHQFPNYSSELNVNALLLGDSALYLCASSLRQLEAFFGQGTRLTVV.

This clone showed up just once. This chain uses TRBV5-4 with TRBJ2-7; 8 bases are a match to TRBD2. CDR3 length equals 15 residues. Unmatched junction bases numbered 8, after V lost 2 bases and J lost 4 bases. CDR1 is SGHNT and CDR2 is YYREEE in the germline V gene (reference sequence). CDR3 region: CASSLKRGRRYEQYV. The DNA for the CDR3 is TGTGCCAGCAGCTTAAAGCGGGGGAGAAGGTACGAGCAGTACGTC.

The genes are TRBV12-3 or TRBV12-4 and TRBJ1-1; D perhaps matches TRBD1 (5 bases). Deletions cut 7 bases from V and 10 bases from J, with 16 bases between. This CDR3 contains 12 residues. In DNA, the CDR3 is TGTGCCAGCACCCTGGGGGGGAATGTAGCTTTCTTT. Its translation: CASTLGGNVAFF.

The V and J genes are TRBV5-5 and TRBJ1-5; D might be TRBD1 (5 bases). The CDR3 has 14 residues. V lost 6 bases and J lost 5, with 15 bases in between. Germline lookup yields CDR1 SGHKS and CDR2 YYEKEE (reference sequence). CDR3 amino acids: CASTFRAMDQPQHF. CDR3 bases: TGTGCCAGCACCTTCAGGGCAATGGATCAGCCCCAGCATTTT.

V gene TRBV19 combines with J gene TRBJ2-3; tentative D call: TRBD2 (6 bases). Trimming pared 5 bases from V and 0 bases from J, leaving 12 bases between. This CDR3 has 15 amino acids. Looked up from germline, CDR1 is LNHDA and CDR2 is SQIVND (reference sequence). CDR3 in DNA: TGTGCCAGTAGTCCGGGACTCACTAGCACAGATACGCAGTATTTT. It yields the protein CASSPGLTSTDTQYF.

The chain uses TRBV6-5 and TRBJ2-7; TRBD1 matches 7 bases. Germline lookup yields CDR1 MNHEY and CDR2 SVGAGI. This CDR3 is 14 amino acids long. J was trimmed by 5 bases and V by 7 bases; bases with no gene match: 11. The CDR3: CASTGIQGIHEQYF. For the CDR3, the DNA is TGTGCCAGCACCGGGATACAGGGGATCCACGAGCAGTACTTC.

The chain carries TRBV5-1 and TRBJ2-3, with 8 bases lining up with TRBD2. The trim removed 4 bases at V and 1 base at J, leaving 8 bases unmatched. The CDR3 is 16 residues long. Germline V gene sequence: CDR1 SGHRS, CDR2 YFSETQ. The CDR3, as DNA: TGCGCCAGCAGCCCCCCCGGGGGGGGCGGCACAGATACGCAGTATTTT. It encodes CASSPPGGGGTDTQYF.

The CDR3 protein is CATDRGPYNEQFF. CDR3 in DNA: TGTGCCACAGACAGGGGGCCCTACAATGAGCAGTTCTTC. This rearrangement joins TRBV19 to TRBJ2-1, with 10 positions matching TRBD1. Unmatched junction bases numbered 2, after V lost 10 bases and J lost 2 bases. The CDR3 covers 13 residues. Germline CDR1 and CDR2: LNHDA and SQIVND (reference sequence).

The chain is built from TRBV18 and TRBJ1-5, with TRBD1 matching 8 bases. The CDR3 is 14 residues long. Germline V gene lookup returns CDR1 KGHSH and CDR2 LQKENI. V lost 3 bases, J lost 7 bases, and 5 bases stayed unmatched. CDR3 DNA: TGTGCCAGCTCACCGGACAGGGCGAACCAGCCCCAGCATTTT. Amino acids: CASSPDRANQPQHF. The variable domain in full, with the rest retrieved from reference TRBV18 and TRBJ1-5, is NAGVMQNPRHLVRRRGQEARLRCSPMKGHSHVYWYRQLPEEGLKFMVYLQKENIIDESGMPKERFSAEFPKEGPSILRIQQVVRGDSAAYFCASSPDRANQPQHFGDGTRLSIL.

The chain joins TRBV19 to TRBJ2-5, with TRBD1 identical over 8 bases. J lost 5 bases, V lost 3 bases, and 8 bases had no gene match. The CDR3 runs 15 residues. From germline, CDR1 is LNHDA and CDR2 SQIVND (reference sequence). The CDR3 loop reads CASSMRTGRSETQYF. For the CDR3, the DNA is TGTGCCAGTAGTATGAGGACAGGGAGGTCCGAGACCCAGTACTTC.

The chain combines TRBV11-2 with TRBJ2-1; D might be TRBD1 (5 bases). Germline CDR1 is SGHAT and CDR2 is FQNNGV. This CDR3 contains 13 residues. The germline V and J ends were trimmed by 4 bases and 6 bases, with 10 bases remaining between them. The CDR3 here is CASSYQGGNEQFF. The CDR3 DNA follows: TGTGCCAGCAGCTACCAGGGTGGCAATGAGCAGTTCTTC. Full variable domain (remainder filled in from reference TRBV11-2 and TRBJ2-1): EAGVAQSPRYKIIEKRQSVAFWCNPISGHATLYWYQQILGQGPKLLIQFQNNGVVDDSQLPKDRFSAERLKGVDSTLKIQPAKLEDSAVYLCASSYQGGNEQFFGPGTRLTVL.

The rearrangement links TRBV5-1 to TRBJ1-2, with D unresolved. CDR3 size: 13 residues. The germline V and J ends were trimmed by 4 bases and 10 bases, with 17 bases remaining between them. Germline CDR1 SGHRS, CDR2 YFSETQ. DNA of the CDR3: TGCGCCAGCAGCCCTCTTTTTGAGGGAGTCTACACCTTC. This translates into CASSPLFEGVYTF. The entire variable domain, with the rest obtained from reference TRBV5-1 and TRBJ1-2, is as follows: KAGVTQTPRYLIKTRGQQVTLSCSPISGHRSVSWYQQTPGQGLQFLFEYFSETQRNKGNFPGRFSGRQFSNSRSEMNVSTLELGDSALYLCASSPLFEGVYTFGSGTRLTVV.

This chain uses TRBV7-8 with TRBJ1-6; D possibly corresponds to TRBD1 (6 bases). The CDR3 has 15 residues. V shed 4 bases and J shed 9 bases, with 16 bases lying between them. Germline assignment: CDR1 SGHVS and CDR2 FQNEAQ. CDR3 sequence reads: CASSSRTGPFSPLHF. CDR3 nucleotide sequence: TGTGCCAGCAGCTCCCGAACAGGGCCCTTTTCACCCCTCCACTTT.

The V and J genes are TRBV19 and TRBJ2-1; D may be TRBD2 (6 bases). The CDR3 contains 12 residues. Germline V gene data show CDR1 as LNHDA and CDR2 as SQIVND (reference sequence). Trimming shortened V by 7 bases and J by 3 bases, and 7 bases separated the two germline ends. CDR3 sequence: CASMEGYNEQFF. The CDR3 DNA follows: TGTGCCAGTATGGAGGGCTACAATGAGCAGTTCTTC.